This T cell receptor (beta chain) was recorded in a study of breast tumors, draining lymph nodes, adjacent tissues. Notes on the study in general: Most tumor T cells seemingly derive from lymph node, then expand in tumor.

Samples came from axillary lymph nodes draining the breast cancer. This clonotype occurred a few times. Its antigen is not known. One base away lies a much larger clone, so this may be a sequencing read error. TCRdb processed the multiplex PCR reads anew with MiXCR; each CDR3 protein has one entry. The sample carries approximately 300,000 distinct CDR3 sequences, around 30% recorded once. This CDR3 is 14 amino acids long. The germline V and J ends were trimmed by 5 bases and 14 bases, with 19 bases remaining between them. CDR1 is MNHNY and CDR2 is SVGAGI in the germline V gene (reference sequence). What was sequenced was axillary lymph node tissue. This sequence was found in a female donor with breast cancer. Some clones in this sample may be carry-over from other donors' samples. This chain connects TRBV6-6 to TRBJ1-6, with D possibly matching TRBD1 (6 bases). The CDR3 reads CASSHAVWEGALHF. The CDR3 bases are TGTGCCAGCAGTCACGCTGTTTGGGAGGGGGCCCTCCACTTT.